The T cell receptor (beta chain) described here comes from a study of OX40 agonist ivuxolimab in advanced cancers. CDR3 length equals 15 residues. Germline CDR1 reads SNHLY; CDR2 reads FYNNEI. Trimming at V came to 4 bases and at J to 2 bases, leaving 4 bases not matched to a gene. TCRdb's copy holds only in-frame clones and misses some; the assay was immunoSEQ multiplex PCR. The profile shows about 64,000 clones, about four fifths of them singletons. This receptor was taken from an adult with an advanced solid tumor such as melanoma, head and neck, liver or kidney cancer. The chain is built from TRBV2 and TRBJ1-2, with 10 nucleotides matching TRBD1. The input for sequencing was CD4+ or CD8+ T cells sorted from blood, taken in a trial of the OX40 agonist ivuxolimab. This CDR3 is CASSVGQGFNYGYTF. CDR3 DNA: TGTGCCAGCAGTGTGGGACAGGGGTTCAACTATGGCTACACCTTC.